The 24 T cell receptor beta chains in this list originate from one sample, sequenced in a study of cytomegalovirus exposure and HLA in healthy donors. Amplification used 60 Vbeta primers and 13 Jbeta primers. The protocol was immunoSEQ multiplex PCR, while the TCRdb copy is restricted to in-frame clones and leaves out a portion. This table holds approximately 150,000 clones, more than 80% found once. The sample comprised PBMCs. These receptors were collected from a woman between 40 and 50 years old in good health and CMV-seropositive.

CDR3: CASSPRQGLAGANVLTF. In DNA, the CDR3 is TGTGCCAGCAGTCCCCGACAGGGGTTGGCTGGGGCCAACGTCCTGACTTTC. This sequence joins TRBV28 and TRBJ2-6; 8 bases are shared with TRBD1. Trimming cost V 5 bases and J 2 bases; bases outside gene matches: 8. In germline, CDR1 is MDHEN, CDR2 SYDVKM. The CDR3 consists of 17 residues.

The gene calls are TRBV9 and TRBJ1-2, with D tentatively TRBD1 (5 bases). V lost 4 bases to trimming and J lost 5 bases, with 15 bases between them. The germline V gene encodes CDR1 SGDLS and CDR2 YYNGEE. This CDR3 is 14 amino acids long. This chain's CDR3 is CASSPRAGRYGYTF. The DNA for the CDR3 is TGTGCCAGCAGCCCCCGGGCAGGGAGGTATGGCTACACCTTC.

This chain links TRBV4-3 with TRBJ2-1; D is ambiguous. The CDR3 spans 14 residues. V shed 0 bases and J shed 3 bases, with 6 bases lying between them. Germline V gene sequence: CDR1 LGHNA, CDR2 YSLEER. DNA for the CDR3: TGCGCCAGCAGCCAAGAGAACAGCTACAATGAGCAGTTCTTC. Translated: CASSQENSYNEQFF.

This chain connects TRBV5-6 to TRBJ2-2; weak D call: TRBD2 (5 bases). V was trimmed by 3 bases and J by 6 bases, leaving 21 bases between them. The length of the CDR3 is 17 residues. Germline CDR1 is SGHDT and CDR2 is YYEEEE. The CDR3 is CASSSNLGGLEAGELFF. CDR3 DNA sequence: TGTGCCAGCAGCTCTAACCTTGGCGGGTTAGAGGCCGGGGAGCTGTTTTTT.

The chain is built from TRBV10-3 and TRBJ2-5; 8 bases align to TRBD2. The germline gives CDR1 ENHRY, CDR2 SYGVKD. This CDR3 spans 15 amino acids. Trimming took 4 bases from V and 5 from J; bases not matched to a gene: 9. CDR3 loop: CAISGREGQEETQYF. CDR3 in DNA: TGTGCCATCAGTGGACGGGAGGGTCAGGAGGAGACCCAGTACTTC.

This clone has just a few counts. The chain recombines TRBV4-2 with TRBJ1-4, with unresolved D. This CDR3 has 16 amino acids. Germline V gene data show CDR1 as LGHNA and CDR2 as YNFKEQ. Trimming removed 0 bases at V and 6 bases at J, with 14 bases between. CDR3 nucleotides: TGTGCCAGCAGCCAAGATCCGGGAAGGGCAGATGAAAAACTGTTTTTT. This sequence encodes CASSQDPGRADEKLFF.

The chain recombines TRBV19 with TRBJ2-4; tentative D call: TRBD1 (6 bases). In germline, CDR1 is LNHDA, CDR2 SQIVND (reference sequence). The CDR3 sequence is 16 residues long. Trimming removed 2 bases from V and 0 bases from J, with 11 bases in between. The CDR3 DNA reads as TGTGCCAGTAGTATAAGGGACACCAGAGCCAAAAACATTCAGTACTTC. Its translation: CASSIRDTRAKNIQYF.

CDR3 coding DNA: TGTGCCAGCAGTTACGACAGGGGGCCTTTCTATGGCTACACCTTC. Its translation is CASSYDRGPFYGYTF. The chain uses TRBV6-5 and TRBJ1-2, with 10 bases aligning to TRBD1. In germline, CDR1 is MNHEY, CDR2 SVGAGI. The trim removed 2 bases at V and 4 bases at J, leaving 4 bases unmatched. The CDR3 length is 15 residues.

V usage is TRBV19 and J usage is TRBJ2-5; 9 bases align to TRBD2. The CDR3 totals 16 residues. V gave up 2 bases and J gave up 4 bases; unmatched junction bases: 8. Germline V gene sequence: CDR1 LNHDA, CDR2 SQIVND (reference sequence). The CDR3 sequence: CASSINSGSGTETQYF. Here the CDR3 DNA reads TGTGCCAGTAGTATAAATAGCGGGAGCGGCACAGAGACCCAGTACTTC.

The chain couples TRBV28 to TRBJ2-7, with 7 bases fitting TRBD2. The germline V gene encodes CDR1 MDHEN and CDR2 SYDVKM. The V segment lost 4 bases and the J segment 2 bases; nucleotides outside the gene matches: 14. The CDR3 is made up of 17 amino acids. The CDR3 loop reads CASSSPVPAGTAYEQYF. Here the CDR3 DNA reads TGTGCCAGCAGTTCGCCAGTGCCAGCGGGGACCGCCTACGAGCAGTACTTC.

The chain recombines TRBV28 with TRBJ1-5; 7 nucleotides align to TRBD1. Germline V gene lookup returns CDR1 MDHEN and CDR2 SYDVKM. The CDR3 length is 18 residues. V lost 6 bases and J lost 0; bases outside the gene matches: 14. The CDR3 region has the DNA TGTGCCAGCAGCCCTTTACGGGACAGACAGAATAGCAATCAGCCCCAGCATTTT. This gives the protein CASSPLRDRQNSNQPQHF.

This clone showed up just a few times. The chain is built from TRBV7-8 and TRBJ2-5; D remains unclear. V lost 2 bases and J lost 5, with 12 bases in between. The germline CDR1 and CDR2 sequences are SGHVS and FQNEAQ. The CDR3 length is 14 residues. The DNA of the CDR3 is TGTGCCAGCAGCTTACGGTCTAGTATGGAGACCCAGTACTTC. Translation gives CASSLRSSMETQYF.

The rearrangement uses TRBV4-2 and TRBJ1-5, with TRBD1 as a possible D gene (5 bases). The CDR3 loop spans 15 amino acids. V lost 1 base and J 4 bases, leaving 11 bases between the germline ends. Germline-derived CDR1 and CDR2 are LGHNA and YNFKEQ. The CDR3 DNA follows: TGTGCCAGCAGCCAAGGGGGGGGATCTAATCAGCCCCAGCATTTT. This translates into CASSQGGGSNQPQHF.

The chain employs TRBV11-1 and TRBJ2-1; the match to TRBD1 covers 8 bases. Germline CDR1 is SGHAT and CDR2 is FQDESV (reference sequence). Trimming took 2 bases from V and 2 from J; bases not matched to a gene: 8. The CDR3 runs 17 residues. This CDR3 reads CASSLNAGGGPYNEQFF. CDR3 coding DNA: TGTGCCAGCAGCTTAAACGCAGGGGGCGGGCCCTACAATGAGCAGTTCTTC.

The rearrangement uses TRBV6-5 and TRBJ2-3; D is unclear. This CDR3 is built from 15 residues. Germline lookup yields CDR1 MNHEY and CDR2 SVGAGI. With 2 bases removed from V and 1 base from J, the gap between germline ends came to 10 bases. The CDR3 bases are TGTGCCAGCAGTTACGGGCCGGTAGGCACAGATACGCAGTATTTT. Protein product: CASSYGPVGTDTQYF.

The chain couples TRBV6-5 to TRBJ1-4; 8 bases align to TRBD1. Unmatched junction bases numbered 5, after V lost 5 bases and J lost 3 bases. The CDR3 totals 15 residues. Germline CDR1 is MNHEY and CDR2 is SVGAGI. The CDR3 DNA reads TGTGCCAGCAGTCGTTCACAGGGGGCTAATGAAAAACTGTTTTTT. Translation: CASSRSQGANEKLFF.

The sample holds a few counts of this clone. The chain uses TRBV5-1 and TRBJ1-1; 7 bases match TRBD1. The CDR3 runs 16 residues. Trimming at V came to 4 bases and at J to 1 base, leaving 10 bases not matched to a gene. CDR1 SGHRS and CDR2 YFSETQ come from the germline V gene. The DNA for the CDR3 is TGCGCCAGCAGCATAATCCGGGACAGTGAGAACACTGAAGCTTTCTTT. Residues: CASSIIRDSENTEAFF.

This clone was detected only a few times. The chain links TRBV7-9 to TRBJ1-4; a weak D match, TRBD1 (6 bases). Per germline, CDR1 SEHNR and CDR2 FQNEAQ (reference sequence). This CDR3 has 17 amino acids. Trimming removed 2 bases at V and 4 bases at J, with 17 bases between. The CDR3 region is CASSLMDSGRGNEKLFF. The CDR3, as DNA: TGTGCCAGCAGCTTAATGGATAGTGGCAGGGGTAATGAAAAACTGTTTTTT.

In nucleotides, the CDR3 is TGTGCCACCTCCACAGGGGTAGAGACCCAGTACTTC. Translation gives CATSTGVETQYF. V and J are TRBV19 and TRBJ2-5; 7 bases align to TRBD1. This CDR3 contains 12 residues. V lost 10 bases, J lost 4 bases, and 6 bases stayed unmatched. Germline V CDR1 and CDR2: LNHDA, SQIVND (reference sequence).

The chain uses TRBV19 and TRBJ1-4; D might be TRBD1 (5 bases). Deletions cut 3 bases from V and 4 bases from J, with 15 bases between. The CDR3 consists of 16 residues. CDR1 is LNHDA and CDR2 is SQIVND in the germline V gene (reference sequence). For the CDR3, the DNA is TGTGCCAGTAGTATTGGATCAGGGCTTGTTAATGAAAAACTGTTTTTT. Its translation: CASSIGSGLVNEKLFF.

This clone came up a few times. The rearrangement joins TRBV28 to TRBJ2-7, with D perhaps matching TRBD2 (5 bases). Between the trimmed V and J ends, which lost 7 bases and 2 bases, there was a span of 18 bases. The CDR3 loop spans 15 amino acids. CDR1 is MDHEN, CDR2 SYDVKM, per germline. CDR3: CASTQEEAATYEQYF. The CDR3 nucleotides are TGTGCCAGCACCCAGGAGGAGGCAGCTACCTACGAGCAGTACTTC.

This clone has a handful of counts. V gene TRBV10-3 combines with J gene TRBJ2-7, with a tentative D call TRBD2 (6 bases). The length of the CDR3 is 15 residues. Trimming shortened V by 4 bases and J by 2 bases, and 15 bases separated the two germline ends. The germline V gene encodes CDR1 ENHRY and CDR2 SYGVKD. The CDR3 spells CAISGGSAGTYEQYF. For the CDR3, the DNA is TGTGCCATCAGTGGAGGCAGCGCGGGAACCTACGAGCAGTACTTC.

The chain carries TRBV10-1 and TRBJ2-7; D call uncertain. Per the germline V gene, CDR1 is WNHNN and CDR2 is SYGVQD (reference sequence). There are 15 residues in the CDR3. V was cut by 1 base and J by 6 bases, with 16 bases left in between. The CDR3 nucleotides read TGCGCCAGCAGTGAGTTCCCAGCCGCTACGGGCGAGCAGTACTTC. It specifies CASSEFPAATGEQYF.

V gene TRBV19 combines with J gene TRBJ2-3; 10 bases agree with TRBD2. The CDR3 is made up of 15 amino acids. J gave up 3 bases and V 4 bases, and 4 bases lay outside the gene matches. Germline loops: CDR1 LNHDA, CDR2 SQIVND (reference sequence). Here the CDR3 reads CASSTASGGTDTQYF. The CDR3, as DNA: TGTGCCAGTAGTACGGCTAGCGGGGGAACAGATACGCAGTATTTT.